These 29 T cell receptor beta chains share one sample of origin, sequenced in a study of CD8 T cells in Susac syndrome. Random hexamers were used to reverse transcribe an amount of roughly 0.45 to 1 ug RNA. TCRdb used MiXCR to reprocess the immunoSEQ multiplex PCR reads, holding one entry per CDR3 protein. The sample records 150,000 to 200,000 distinct CDR3 sequences, around 95% being singletons. The specimen was CD4+ T cells from PBMCs. The receptor source for this set is a human donor in good health.

The chain uses TRBV20-1 and TRBJ2-5; 7 bases match TRBD2. Germline V gene data show CDR1 as DFQATT and CDR2 as SNEGSKA (reference sequence). V was clipped by 2 bases and J by 0 bases; unmatched bases: 6. The CDR3 sequence is 15 residues long. In DNA form, the CDR3 reads TGCAGTGCTAGATCGACTAGCTGGTACCAAGAGACCCAGTACTTC. Encoded protein: CSARSTSWYQETQYF.

The rearrangement uses TRBV12-3 or TRBV12-4 and TRBJ1-4; a possible D gene is TRBD1 (6 bases). Trimming took 5 bases from V and 6 from J, leaving 22 bases between them. The CDR3 sequence is 17 residues long. The CDR3: CASSPPGATWGYEKLFF. In DNA form, the CDR3 reads TGTGCCAGCAGTCCGCCGGGGGCGACCTGGGGGTATGAAAAACTGTTTTTT.

The CDR3 region is CASSRTGSYNEQFF. Written as DNA, the CDR3 is TGCGCCAGCAGCCGGACAGGGTCCTACAATGAGCAGTTCTTC. The rearrangement joins TRBV5-1 to TRBJ2-1; 8 bases are shared with TRBD1. In germline, CDR1 is SGHRS, CDR2 YFSETQ. The CDR3 covers 14 residues. V gave up 4 bases and J gave up 1 base; unmatched junction bases: 1.

The chain combines TRBV7-2 with TRBJ2-7, with TRBD2 identical over 7 bases. Germline V gene sequence: CDR1 SGHTA, CDR2 FQGNSA. The CDR3 is made up of 14 amino acids. V was clipped by 3 bases and J by 6 bases; unmatched bases: 8. Here the CDR3 reads CASSFRAGESEQYF. For the CDR3, the DNA is TGTGCCAGCAGCTTTCGGGCGGGGGAATCCGAGCAGTACTTC.

V gene TRBV9 combines with J gene TRBJ1-5; no reliable D call. This CDR3 is built from 11 residues. V lost 2 bases to trimming and J lost 6 bases, with 3 bases between them. Germline V gene sequence: CDR1 SGDLS, CDR2 YYNGEE. The CDR3 is CASSVRQPQHF. For the CDR3, the DNA is TGTGCCAGCAGCGTGCGTCAGCCCCAGCATTTT.

V and J are TRBV12-3 or TRBV12-4 and TRBJ1-6; D not certain. This CDR3 spans 13 amino acids. V gave up 3 bases and J gave up 7 bases, with 7 bases separating them. CDR3 bases: TGTGCCAGCAGTTTCGAGCTAAATTCACCCCTCCACTTT. Its protein product is CASSFELNSPLHF.

J is TRBJ2-1 and V is TRBV5-4, with 10 bases that match TRBD1. This CDR3 comprises 15 residues. Germline-derived CDR1 and CDR2 are SGHNT and YYREEE (reference sequence). V trimming: 4 bases; J trimming: 8 bases; junction bases outside the gene matches: 9. This CDR3 reads CASSPGQGDFYEQFF. CDR3 in DNA: TGTGCCAGCAGCCCCGGACAGGGGGACTTTTATGAGCAGTTCTTC.

This sequence joins TRBV18 and TRBJ1-2; 12 positions match TRBD1. From germline, CDR1 is KGHSH and CDR2 LQKENI. V lost 5 bases and J lost 4; bases outside the gene matches: 14. The CDR3 length is 18 residues. CDR3 protein: CASSAGTGGSFEIYGYTF. The CDR3 DNA is TGTGCCAGCTCAGCCGGGACAGGGGGCTCGTTCGAGATCTATGGCTACACCTTC.

The rearrangement joins TRBV7-9 to TRBJ2-5; D remains unclear. The CDR3 runs 13 residues. Germline lookup yields CDR1 SEHNR and CDR2 FQNEAQ (reference sequence). Between the trimmed V and J ends, which lost 8 bases and 5 bases, there was a span of 15 bases. CDR3 loop: CASAGSGVETQYF. The DNA of the CDR3 is TGTGCCAGCGCAGGATCTGGAGTGGAGACCCAGTACTTC.

J is TRBJ1-4 and V is TRBV19; the D gene is possibly TRBD1 (5 bases). The V end lost 1 base, the J end lost 8 bases, and 14 bases lay between the germline ends. Germline assignment: CDR1 LNHDA and CDR2 SQIVND (reference sequence). The CDR3 spans 15 residues. CDR3 residues: CASSIGYGGREKLFF. CDR3 nucleotide sequence: TGTGCCAGTAGTATAGGGTACGGGGGACGCGAAAAACTGTTTTTT.

This rearrangement joins TRBV7-9 to TRBJ1-2, with 9 bases fitting TRBD1. This CDR3 region has 14 residues. Germline V lookup: CDR1 SEHNR, CDR2 FQNEAQ (reference sequence). Trimming took 0 bases from V and 7 from J; bases not matched to a gene: 3. In nucleotides, the CDR3 is TGTGCCAGCAGCTTAGCACAGGGGGCGCGTGGCTACACCTTC. The encoded protein is CASSLAQGARGYTF.

V gene TRBV7-2 combines with J gene TRBJ2-1, with TRBD1 matching 8 bases. J lost 8 bases, V lost 5 bases, and 8 bases had no gene match. This CDR3 spans 14 amino acids. The germline V gene has CDR1 SGHTA and CDR2 FQGNSA. The CDR3 coding sequence is TGTGCCAGCAGCGCCTCTCCAGGGGGCTATGAGCAGTTCTTC. Its translation: CASSASPGGYEQFF.

The chain has TRBV7-2 and TRBJ2-5, with TRBD2 matching over 8 bases. The CDR3 has 15 residues. Unmatched junction bases numbered 8, after V lost 3 bases and J lost 5 bases. CDR1 is SGHTA and CDR2 is FQGNSA in the germline V gene. The CDR3 region is CASSFNGGAGETQYF. DNA for the CDR3: TGTGCCAGCAGCTTTAACGGGGGGGCCGGGGAGACCCAGTACTTC.

The chain is built from TRBV7-2 and TRBJ2-5, with D hard to call. CDR3 length equals 11 residues. Trimming left V 4 bases short and J 8 bases short, with 8 bases between. Germline V gene lookup returns CDR1 SGHTA and CDR2 FQGNSA. The CDR3 loop reads CASSYQNTQYF. CDR3 nucleotides: TGTGCCAGCAGCTATCAGAATACCCAGTACTTC.

The chain recombines TRBV19 with TRBJ2-7; TRBD1 agrees at 9 bases. The germline gives CDR1 LNHDA, CDR2 SQIVND (reference sequence). Trimming removed 6 bases from V and 2 bases from J; junction bases left unmatched: 11. The CDR3 runs 16 residues. The CDR3 loop is CASSKLGQGPTYEQYF. Written as DNA, the CDR3 is TGTGCCAGTAGCAAACTAGGACAGGGGCCGACCTACGAGCAGTACTTC. Using reference TRBV19 and TRBJ2-7 for the parts outside the CDR3, the full variable domain is DGGITQSPKYLFRKEGQNVTLSCEQNLNHDAMYWYRQDPGQGLRLIYYSQIVNDFQKGDIAEGYSVSREKKESFPLTVTSAQKNPTAFYLCASSKLGQGPTYEQYFGPGTRLTVT.

The chain employs TRBV29-1 and TRBJ1-2, with 10 bases fitting TRBD1. CDR1 is SQVTM and CDR2 is ANQGSEA in the germline V gene. The CDR3 totals 13 residues. The trim removed 6 bases at V and 5 bases at J, leaving 6 bases unmatched. The CDR3 DNA follows: TGCAGCGTCTTGGGACAGGGGTGGTATGGCTACACCTTC. This codes for CSVLGQGWYGYTF. The entire variable domain, with the rest obtained from reference TRBV29-1 and TRBJ1-2, is as follows: SAVISQKPSRDICQRGTSLTIQCQVDSQVTMMFWYRQQPGQSLTLIATANQGSEATYESGFVIDKFPISRPNLTFSTLTVSNMSPEDSSIYLCSVLGQGWYGYTFGSGTRLTVV.

The V and J genes are TRBV7-2 and TRBJ1-1, with a tentative D call TRBD1 (6 bases). Between the trimmed V and J ends, which lost 8 bases and 1 base, there was a span of 14 bases. Germline V gene lookup returns CDR1 SGHTA and CDR2 FQGNSA. The CDR3 is made up of 14 amino acids. The CDR3 nucleotides read TGTGCCAGCTCAAGAGACAGGCAGAACACTGAAGCTTTCTTT. This codes for CASSRDRQNTEAFF.

The chain combines TRBV2 with TRBJ2-1, with 14 nucleotides matching TRBD2. The length of the CDR3 is 16 residues. Trimming took 5 bases from V and 9 from J; bases not matched to a gene: 9. The germline CDR1 and CDR2 sequences are SNHLY and FYNNEI. CDR3 sequence (DNA): TGTGCCAGCAGTCTTCCGACTAGCGGGGGGGCCGGTGAGCAGTTCTTC. Its protein is CASSLPTSGGAGEQFF.

The chain has TRBV19 and TRBJ2-3; D may be TRBD1 (8 bases). V was trimmed by 7 bases and J by 3 bases, leaving 17 bases between them. The V gene's germline CDR1 is LNHDA and CDR2 SQIVND (reference sequence). The CDR3 loop spans 15 amino acids. The CDR3 here is CASTQQGEGTDTQYF. In nucleotides, the CDR3 is TGTGCCAGTACCCAACAGGGGGAGGGAACAGATACGCAGTATTTT. The variable domain in full, completed from reference TRBV19 and TRBJ2-3, reads DGGITQSPKYLFRKEGQNVTLSCEQNLNHDAMYWYRQDPGQGLRLIYYSQIVNDFQKGDIAEGYSVSREKKESFPLTVTSAQKNPTAFYLCASTQQGEGTDTQYFGPGTRLTVL.

The gene calls are TRBV3-1 and TRBJ1-2; D call uncertain. V dropped 4 bases and J dropped 4 bases, with 10 bases sitting between them. Germline CDR1 and CDR2: LGHDT and YNNKEL (reference sequence). The CDR3 consists of 13 residues. As DNA, the CDR3 is TGTGCCAGCAGCCGGAACCAGTTCTATGGCTACACCTTC. It specifies CASSRNQFYGYTF. Full variable domain (missing parts from reference TRBV3-1 and TRBJ1-2): DTAVSQTPKYLVTQMGNDKSIKCEQNLGHDTMYWYKQDSKKFLKIMFSYNNKELIINETVPNRFSPKSPDKAHLNLHINSLELGDSAVYFCASSRNQFYGYTFGSGTRLTVV.

This clonotype was seen once. The CDR3 nucleotides are TGTGCCATCAGCAAGTCCGCCGGGGGGCCAACAGATACGCAGTATTTT. Translation gives CAISKSAGGPTDTQYF. This sequence joins TRBV10-3 and TRBJ2-3, with a tentative D call TRBD2 (7 bases). Germline V CDR1 and CDR2: ENHRY, SYGVKD. The CDR3 is 16 amino acids. The ends were cut back, 6 bases at V and 3 bases at J, with 19 bases in the middle.

The chain carries TRBV20-1 and TRBJ1-1; 9 nucleotides align to TRBD1. V shed 3 bases and J 4 bases; nucleotides not matched to a gene: 0. CDR1 is DFQATT and CDR2 is SNEGSKA in the germline V gene (reference sequence). The CDR3 is made up of 12 amino acids. The CDR3 DNA sequence: TGCAGTGCTAGGACAGGGGGCACTGAAGCTTTCTTT. It encodes CSARTGGTEAFF.

The chain carries TRBV3-1 and TRBJ2-2; D not certain. CDR1 is LGHDT and CDR2 is YNNKEL in the germline V gene (reference sequence). Trimming removed 2 bases at V and 2 bases at J, with 3 bases between. This CDR3 has 13 amino acids. CDR3 nucleotide sequence: TGTGCCAGCAGCCAACCCAACACCGGGGAGCTGTTTTTT. As protein: CASSQPNTGELFF.

The V gene is TRBV7-2, the J gene TRBJ2-3, with D perhaps matching TRBD2 (6 bases). V lost 7 bases to trimming and J lost 11 bases, with 16 bases between them. CDR1 and CDR2 (germline): SGHTA, FQGNSA. The length of the CDR3 is 12 residues. The CDR3 protein is CASTSGGVRQYF. In DNA form, the CDR3 reads TGTGCCAGCACCTCAGGCGGGGTTCGGCAGTATTTT.

The chain employs TRBV29-1 and TRBJ2-3, with 11 nucleotides matching TRBD2. This CDR3 region has 15 residues. With V trimmed by 7 bases and J by 2 bases, 8 bases remained unmatched. Germline CDR1 reads SQVTM; CDR2 reads ANQGSEA. CDR3 protein: CSASTSGADTDTQYF. The CDR3 DNA reads TGCAGCGCGTCGACTAGCGGGGCCGACACAGATACGCAGTATTTT.

V is TRBV7-2 and J is TRBJ1-6, with no clear D. V gave up 4 bases and J gave up 11 bases, with 12 bases separating them. This CDR3 region has 13 residues. Germline V lookup: CDR1 SGHTA, CDR2 FQGNSA. The CDR3 here is CASSSSILTPLHF. The CDR3 DNA sequence: TGTGCCAGCAGCTCTTCAATACTTACACCCCTCCACTTT.

This chain uses TRBV4-1 with TRBJ2-1; 9 bases are a match to TRBD2. Germline assignment: CDR1 MGHRA and CDR2 YSYEKL. The CDR3 consists of 12 residues. The J segment lost 10 bases and the V segment lost 4 bases, leaving 2 bases of the junction unmatched. CDR3 amino acids: CASSRAGGEQFF. The DNA for the CDR3 is TGCGCCAGCAGCCGGGCGGGGGGGGAGCAGTTCTTC.

In its sample, this clonotype was seen once. The chain is built from TRBV7-3 and TRBJ2-7, with D possibly being TRBD1 (5 bases). Germline V gene sequence: CDR1 SGHTA, CDR2 FQGTGA. The CDR3 consists of 14 residues. V was trimmed by 3 bases and J by 0 bases, leaving 9 bases between them. The CDR3 reads CASSFTGGSYEQYF. The CDR3 nucleotides read TGTGCCAGCAGCTTTACAGGTGGCTCCTACGAGCAGTACTTC.

The chain has TRBV3-1 and TRBJ2-3; D gene ambiguous. The CDR3 is made up of 13 amino acids. The V gene lost 5 bases and the J gene lost 6 bases, with 12 bases spanning the gap. Looked up from germline, CDR1 is LGHDT and CDR2 is YNNKEL (reference sequence). In DNA, the CDR3 is TGTGCCAGCAGCTTCACTCCACGGGATACGCAGTATTTT. This codes for CASSFTPRDTQYF.